One sample yielded the 2 T cell receptor beta chains listed below, sequenced in a study of blood T cell repertoires in COVID-19. The table came from immunoSEQ multiplex PCR; TCRdb's copy has only in-frame clones and leaves some out. This table has about 270,000 clones, 85% appearing once. The specimen sequenced was peripheral blood. The source is a woman aged 45-59 years with active or convalescent COVID-19.

A word on this clone: At one end the junction does not follow the germline gene, possibly because of a read error. The chain combines TRBV7-9 with TRBJ2-1; 12 bases fit TRBD2. This CDR3 is 15 amino acids long. In germline, CDR1 is SEHNR, CDR2 FQNEAQ (reference sequence). The CDR3 region has the DNA TGTGCCAGCAGCCTAGCGGGAGGGCAGGGCAATGAGCAGTTCTTC. As protein: CASSLAGGQGNEQFF.

The chain carries TRBV7-9 and TRBJ2-7, with D perhaps matching TRBD1 (6 bases). This CDR3 is built from 15 residues. V lost 3 bases to trimming and J lost 0 bases, with 12 bases between them. Looked up from germline, CDR1 is SEHNR and CDR2 is FQNEAQ (reference sequence). Here the CDR3 DNA reads TGTGCCAGCAGCTTTGGGACAATGAGCTCCTACGAGCAGTACTTC. It encodes CASSFGTMSSYEQYF.